Described below is a single T cell receptor beta chain sequence and its context. There are 15 residues in the CDR3. Trimming cost V 4 bases and J 8 bases, with 19 bases left between them. Germline values: CDR1 LGHNA, CDR2 YNFKEQ. Profiled with immunoSEQ multiplex PCR; TCRdb holds only in-frame clones, not every one. The repertoire includes over 150,000 clones, about 94% of them detected once, and 5.5% to 6% sits in the top ten. This entry is derived from a study of control samples from healthy donors and cancer patients. The receptor comes from a man aged 40-50 years in good health. Sequencing was done on a sample of blood. The V and J genes are TRBV4-2 and TRBJ2-3; D remains unclear. The CDR3 sequence: CASSPSEDPAGTQYF. In DNA, the CDR3 is TGTGCCAGCAGCCCCTCCGAGGACCCGGCCGGTACGCAGTATTTT.